This T cell receptor beta chain originates from a study of blood T cell repertoires in COVID-19. In the study overall: Material from acute and convalescent COVID-19 was sourced from the United States, Italy and Spain. T cells, B-cell-depleted T cells, or PBMCs provided the cDNA or gDNA that served as material.

The germline V gene has CDR1 SNHLY and CDR2 FYNNEI. The CDR3 is 12 residues long. V lost 6 bases to trimming and J lost 4 bases, with 9 bases between them. This clone was counted once. As handled by the study authors: Counts of nucleated cells, estimated from reference gene primer amplification, were obtained. TCRdb's copy holds only in-frame clones and misses some; the assay was immunoSEQ multiplex PCR. The V and J calls and clone size were taken over from that table, and D and trimming were inferred from the DNA. There are 100,000 to 150,000 clones in the sample; roughly 80% occur only once, and approximately 12% lies in the top ten.

This chain joins TRBV2 and TRBJ1-1; D is unclear. The TCR sequence derives from a woman aged 55 to 70 with acute or convalescent COVID-19. Sequencing was done on a sample of peripheral blood. The CDR3 region has the DNA TGTGCCAGCAGAAACTTAATCACTGAAGCTTTCTTT. Protein sequence: CASRNLITEAFF.